The present T cell receptor (beta chain) was sequenced within a study of blood T cell repertoires in COVID-19. For the study at large: Samples of COVID-19 (acute and convalescent) were obtained from the United States, Italy and Spain. In each case, the material was cDNA or gDNA derived from T cells, B-cell-depleted T cells, or PBMCs.

Original data processing: Amplifying reference gene primers gave estimates of nucleated cell counts. Sequenced by immunoSEQ multiplex PCR; TCRdb stores in-frame clones only, minus some. That table gives V, J and clone size, and the DNA gave D and trimming. Of 51,000 or so clones listed, 89% were seen once; the top ten hold 7.5% to 10%. The length of the CDR3 is 15 residues. The V gene's germline CDR1 is SGHTA and CDR2 FQGTGA. Trimming at V came to 5 bases and at J to 4 bases, leaving 10 bases not matched to a gene. This sequence joins TRBV7-3 and TRBJ1-2; 7 bases line up with TRBD1. Sequences were obtained from peripheral blood. This TCR was recovered from a man older than 75 with active or convalescent COVID-19. The CDR3, as DNA: TGTGCCAGCAGCCAAGGGACAGCTTCCAGCTATGGCTACACCTTC. Encoded protein: CASSQGTASSYGYTF.